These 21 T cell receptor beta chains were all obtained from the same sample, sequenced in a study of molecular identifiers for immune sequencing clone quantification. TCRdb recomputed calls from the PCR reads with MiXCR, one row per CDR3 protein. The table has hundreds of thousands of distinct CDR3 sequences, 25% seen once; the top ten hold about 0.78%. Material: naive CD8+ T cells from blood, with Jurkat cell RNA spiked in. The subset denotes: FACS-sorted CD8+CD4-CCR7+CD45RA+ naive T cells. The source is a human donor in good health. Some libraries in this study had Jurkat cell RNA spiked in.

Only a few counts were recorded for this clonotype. CDR3 sequence reads: CASSPDRGASPLHF. The CDR3 DNA reads TGTGCCAGCAGTCCTGACAGGGGGGCTTCACCCCTCCACTTT. This rearrangement joins TRBV6-6 to TRBJ1-6, with 9 bases lining up with TRBD1. The junction had 5 bases not matched to a gene; V was cut back by 5 bases and J by 9 bases. The CDR3 has 14 residues. Germline V gene sequence: CDR1 MNHNY, CDR2 SVGAGI (reference sequence).

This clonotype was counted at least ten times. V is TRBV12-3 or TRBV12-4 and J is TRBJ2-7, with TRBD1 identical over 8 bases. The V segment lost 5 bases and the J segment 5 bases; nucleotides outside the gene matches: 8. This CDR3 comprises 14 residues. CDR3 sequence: CASSARTGNHEQYF. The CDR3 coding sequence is TGTGCCAGCAGTGCCCGGACAGGGAACCACGAGCAGTACTTC.

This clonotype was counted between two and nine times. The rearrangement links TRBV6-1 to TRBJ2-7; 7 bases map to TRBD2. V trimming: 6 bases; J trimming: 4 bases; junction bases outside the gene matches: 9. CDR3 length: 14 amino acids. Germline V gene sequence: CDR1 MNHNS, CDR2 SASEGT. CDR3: CASSTPREGYEQYF. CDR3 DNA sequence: TGTGCCAGCAGCACCCCCAGGGAGGGGTACGAGCAGTACTTC.

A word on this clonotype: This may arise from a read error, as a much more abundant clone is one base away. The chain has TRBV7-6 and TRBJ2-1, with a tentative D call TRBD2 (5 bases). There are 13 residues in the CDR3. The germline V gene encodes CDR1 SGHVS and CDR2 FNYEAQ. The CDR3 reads CASRLGGSNDQFF. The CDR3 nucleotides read TGTGCCAGCAGACTTGGAGGAAGCAATGATCAGTTCTTC.

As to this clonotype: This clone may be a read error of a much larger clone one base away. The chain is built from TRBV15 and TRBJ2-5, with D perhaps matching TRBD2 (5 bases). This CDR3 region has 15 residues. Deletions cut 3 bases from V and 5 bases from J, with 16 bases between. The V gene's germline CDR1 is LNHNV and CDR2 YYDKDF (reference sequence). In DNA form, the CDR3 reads TGTGCCACCAGCAGGGCCCGGACTGAATCCGAGACCCAGTACTTC. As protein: CATSRARTESETQYF.

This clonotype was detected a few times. In DNA form, the CDR3 reads TGTGCCATCAGTGACTTGAACAGGCCCTACGAGCAGTACTTC. It codes for CAISDLNRPYEQYF. The V call is TRBV10-3, the J call TRBJ2-7; tentatively, D is TRBD1 (5 bases). Trimming took 3 bases from V and 2 from J, leaving 11 bases between them. CDR3 length equals 14 residues. Germline V gives CDR1 ENHRY, CDR2 SYGVKD.

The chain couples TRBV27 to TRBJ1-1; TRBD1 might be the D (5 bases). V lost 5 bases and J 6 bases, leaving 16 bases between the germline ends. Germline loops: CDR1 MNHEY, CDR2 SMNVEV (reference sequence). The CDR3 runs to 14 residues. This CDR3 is CASSPTTGYSEAFF. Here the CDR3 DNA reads TGTGCCAGCAGTCCCACCACAGGATATTCTGAAGCTTTCTTT.

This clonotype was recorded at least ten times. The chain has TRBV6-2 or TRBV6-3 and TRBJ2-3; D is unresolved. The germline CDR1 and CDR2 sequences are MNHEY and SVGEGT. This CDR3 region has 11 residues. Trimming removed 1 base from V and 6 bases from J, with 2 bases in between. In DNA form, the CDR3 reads TGTGCCAGCAGTTACTGGGATACGCAGTATTTT. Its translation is CASSYWDTQYF.

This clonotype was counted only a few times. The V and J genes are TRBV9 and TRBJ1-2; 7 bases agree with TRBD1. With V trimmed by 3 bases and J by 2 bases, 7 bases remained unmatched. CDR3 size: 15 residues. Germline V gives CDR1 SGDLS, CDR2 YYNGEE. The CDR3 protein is CASSAEGGSNYGYTF. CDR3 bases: TGTGCCAGCAGCGCAGAAGGGGGCTCAAACTATGGCTACACCTTC.

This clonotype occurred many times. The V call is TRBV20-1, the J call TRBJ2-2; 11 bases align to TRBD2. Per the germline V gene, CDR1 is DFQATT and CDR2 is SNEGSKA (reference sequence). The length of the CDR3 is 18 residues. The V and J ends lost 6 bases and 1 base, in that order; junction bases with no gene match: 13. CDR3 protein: CSATPGLAELENTGELFF. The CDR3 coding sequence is TGCAGTGCCACTCCGGGACTAGCGGAACTTGAGAACACCGGGGAGCTGTTTTTT.

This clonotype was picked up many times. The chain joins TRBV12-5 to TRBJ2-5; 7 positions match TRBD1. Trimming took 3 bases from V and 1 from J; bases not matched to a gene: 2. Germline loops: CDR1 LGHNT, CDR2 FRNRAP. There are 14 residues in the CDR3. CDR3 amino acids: CASGFGTAQETQYF. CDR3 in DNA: TGTGCTAGTGGTTTCGGGACAGCCCAAGAGACCCAGTACTTC.

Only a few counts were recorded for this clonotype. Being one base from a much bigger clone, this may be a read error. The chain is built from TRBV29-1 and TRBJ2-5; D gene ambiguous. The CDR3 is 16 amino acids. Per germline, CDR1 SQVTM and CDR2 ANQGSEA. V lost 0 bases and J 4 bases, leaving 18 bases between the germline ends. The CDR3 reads CSVEDVVYVPSETQYF. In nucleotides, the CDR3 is TGCAGCGTTGAAGACGTGGTTTATGTCCCATCAGAGACCCAGTACTTC.

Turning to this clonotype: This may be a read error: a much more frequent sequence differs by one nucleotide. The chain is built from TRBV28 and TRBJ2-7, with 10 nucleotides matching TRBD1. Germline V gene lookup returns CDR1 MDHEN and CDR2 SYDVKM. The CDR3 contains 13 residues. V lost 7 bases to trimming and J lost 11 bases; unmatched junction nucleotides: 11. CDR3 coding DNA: TGTGCCAGCACCGAGGGACAGGGGTTCGCTAAGTACTTC. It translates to CASTEGQGFAKYF.

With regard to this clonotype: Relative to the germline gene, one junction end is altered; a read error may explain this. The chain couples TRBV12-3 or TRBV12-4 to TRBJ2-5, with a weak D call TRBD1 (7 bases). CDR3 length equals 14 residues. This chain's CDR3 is CASSRDSGQEPQYF. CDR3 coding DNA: TGTGCCAGCAGTAGGGACAGCGGGCAAGAGCCCCAGTACTTC.

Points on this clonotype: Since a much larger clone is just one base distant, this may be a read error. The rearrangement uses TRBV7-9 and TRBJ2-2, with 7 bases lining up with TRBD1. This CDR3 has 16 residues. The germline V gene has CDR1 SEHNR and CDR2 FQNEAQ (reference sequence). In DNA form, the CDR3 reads TGTGTCAGCAGTTCCCTATTCCCCAGGGGGACCGGGGAGCTGTTTTTT. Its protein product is CVSSSLFPRGTGELFF. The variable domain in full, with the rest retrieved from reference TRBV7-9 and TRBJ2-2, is DTGVSQNPRHKITKRGQNVTFRCDPISEHNRLYWYRQTLGQGPEFLTYFQNEAQLEKSRLLSDRFSAERPKGSFSTLEIQRTEQGDSAMYLCVSSSLFPRGTGELFFGEGSRLTVL.

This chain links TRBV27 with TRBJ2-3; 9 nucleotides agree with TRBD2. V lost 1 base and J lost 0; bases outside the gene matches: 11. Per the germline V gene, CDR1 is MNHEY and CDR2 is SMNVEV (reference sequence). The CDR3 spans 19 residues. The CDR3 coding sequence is TGTGCCAGCAGTTTATTCGGCGGGAGGGCCGGGACGAGCACAGATACGCAGTATTTT. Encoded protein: CASSLFGGRAGTSTDTQYF.

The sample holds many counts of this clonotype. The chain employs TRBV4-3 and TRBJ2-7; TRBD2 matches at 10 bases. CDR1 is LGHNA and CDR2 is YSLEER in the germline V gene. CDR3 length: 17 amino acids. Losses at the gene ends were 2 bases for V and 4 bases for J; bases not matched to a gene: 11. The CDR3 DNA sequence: TGCGCCAGCAGCCAATGGTCAGCGGGAGGGCCCCGGTACGAGCAGTACTTC. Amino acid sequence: CASSQWSAGGPRYEQYF.

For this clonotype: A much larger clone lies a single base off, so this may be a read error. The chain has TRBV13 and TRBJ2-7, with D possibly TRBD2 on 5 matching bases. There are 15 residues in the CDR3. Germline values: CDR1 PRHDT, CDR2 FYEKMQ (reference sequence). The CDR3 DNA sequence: TGTGCCTGCAGCCAGAGCTCTAGCTCCTCAAGGGAGCAGTACTTC. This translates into CACSQSSSSSREQYF.

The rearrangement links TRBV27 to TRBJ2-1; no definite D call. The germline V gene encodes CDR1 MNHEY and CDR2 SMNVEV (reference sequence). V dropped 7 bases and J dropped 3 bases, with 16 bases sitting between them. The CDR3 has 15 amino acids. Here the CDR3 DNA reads TGTGCCAGCATATCTTTACCACACGACTACAATGAGCAGTTCTTC. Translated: CASISLPHDYNEQFF.

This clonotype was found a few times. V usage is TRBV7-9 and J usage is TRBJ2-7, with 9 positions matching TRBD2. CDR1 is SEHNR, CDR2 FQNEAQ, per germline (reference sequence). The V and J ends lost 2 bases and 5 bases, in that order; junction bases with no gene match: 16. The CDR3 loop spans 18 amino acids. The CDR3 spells CASSLMSSGTKKIHEQYF. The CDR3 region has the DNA TGTGCCAGCAGCTTAATGTCTAGCGGGACCAAAAAAATCCACGAGCAGTACTTC.

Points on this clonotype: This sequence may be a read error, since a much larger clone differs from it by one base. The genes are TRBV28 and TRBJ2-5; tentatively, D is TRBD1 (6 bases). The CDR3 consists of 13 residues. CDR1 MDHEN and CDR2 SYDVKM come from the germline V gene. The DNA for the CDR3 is TGTGCCCGCAGCCTGGGACACGGAGAGACCCAGTACTTC. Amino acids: CARSLGHGETQYF.